This TCR beta chain originates from a study of blood T cell repertoires in COVID-19. Overall study context: In each case, the material was cDNA or gDNA derived from T cells, B-cell-depleted T cells, or PBMCs.

The V and J ends lost 4 bases and 3 bases respectively, with 16 bases between them. The CDR3 sequence is 15 residues long. Germline CDR1 is SEHNR and CDR2 is FQNEAQ (reference sequence). TCRdb keeps only in-frame clones here, not all; method: immunoSEQ multiplex PCR. The table includes hundreds of thousands of clones, approximately 86% detected once. The V and J genes are TRBV7-9 and TRBJ2-7, with D possibly TRBD2 on 5 matching bases. Sample: peripheral blood. This clonotype originated in a man older than 75 with acute or convalescent COVID-19. The CDR3 coding sequence is TGTGCCAGCAGCTCTCAGGACCCCGGACTCTACGAGCAGTACTTC. It yields the protein CASSSQDPGLYEQYF.